The present entry profiles one TCR beta chain with its context. The germline V gene has CDR1 MDHEN and CDR2 SYDVKM. The CDR3 runs to 16 residues. Trimming removed 5 bases from V and 3 bases from J; junction bases left unmatched: 6. These data belong to a study of blood T cell repertoires in COVID-19. On the study more broadly: COVID-19 samples, acute and convalescent, were from the United States, Italy and Spain. T cells, B-cell-depleted T cells, or PBMCs provided the cDNA or gDNA that served as material.

Original analysis: Reference gene primer amplification in the assay estimated nucleated cell counts. Assay: immunoSEQ multiplex PCR; the TCRdb copy retains only in-frame clones and omits some. Clone size and the V and J calls come from that table; the DNA yielded D and trimming. This sample yields around 260,000 clones, of which approximately 85% are seen a single time; about 0.64% belongs to the top ten. Sequenced material: peripheral blood. This receptor was taken from a human donor in a cohort sampled during active COVID-19. The J gene is TRBJ2-7, the V gene TRBV28; 14 bases map to TRBD2. CDR3 coding DNA: TGTGCCAGCAGTCTCTCCGGGACTAGCGGGAGCTACGAGCAGTACTTC. This sequence encodes CASSLSGTSGSYEQYF.